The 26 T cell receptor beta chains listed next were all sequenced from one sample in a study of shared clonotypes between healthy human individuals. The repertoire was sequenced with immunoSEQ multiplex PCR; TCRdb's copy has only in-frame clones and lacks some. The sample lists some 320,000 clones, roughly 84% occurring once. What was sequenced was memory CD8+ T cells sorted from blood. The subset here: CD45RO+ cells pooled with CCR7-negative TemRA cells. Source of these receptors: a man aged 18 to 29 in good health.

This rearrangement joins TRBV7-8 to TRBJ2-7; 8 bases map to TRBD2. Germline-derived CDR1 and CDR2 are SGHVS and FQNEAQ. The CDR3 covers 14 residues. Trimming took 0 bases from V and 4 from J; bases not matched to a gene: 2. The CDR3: CASSLASGAYEQYF. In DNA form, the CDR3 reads TGTGCCAGCAGCTTAGCTAGCGGGGCTTACGAGCAGTACTTC.

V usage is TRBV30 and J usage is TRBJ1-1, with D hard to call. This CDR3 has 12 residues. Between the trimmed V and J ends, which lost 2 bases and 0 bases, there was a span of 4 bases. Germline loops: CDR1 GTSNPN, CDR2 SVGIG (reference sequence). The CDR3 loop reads CAWSLMNTEAFF. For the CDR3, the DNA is TGTGCCTGGAGTTTAATGAACACTGAAGCTTTCTTT. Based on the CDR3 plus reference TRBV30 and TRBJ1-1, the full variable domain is SQTIHQWPATLVQPVGSPLSLECTVEGTSNPNLYWYRQAAGRGLQLLFYSVGIGQISSEVPQNLSASRPQDRQFILSSKKLLLSDSGFYLCAWSLMNTEAFFGQGTRLTVV.

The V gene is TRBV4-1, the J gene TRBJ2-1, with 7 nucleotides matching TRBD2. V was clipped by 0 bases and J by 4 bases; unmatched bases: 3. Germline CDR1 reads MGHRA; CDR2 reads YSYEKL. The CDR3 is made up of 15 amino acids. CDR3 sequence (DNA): TGCGCCAGCAGCCAAGAGCTAGCGGTATACAATGAGCAGTTCTTC. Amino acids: CASSQELAVYNEQFF.

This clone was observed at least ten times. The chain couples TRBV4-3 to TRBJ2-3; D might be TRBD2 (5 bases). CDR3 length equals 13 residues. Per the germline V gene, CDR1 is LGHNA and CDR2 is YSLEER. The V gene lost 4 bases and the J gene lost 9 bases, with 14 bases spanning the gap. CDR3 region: CASSPQTWETQYF. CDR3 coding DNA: TGCGCCAGCAGCCCCCAAACCTGGGAGACGCAGTATTTT.

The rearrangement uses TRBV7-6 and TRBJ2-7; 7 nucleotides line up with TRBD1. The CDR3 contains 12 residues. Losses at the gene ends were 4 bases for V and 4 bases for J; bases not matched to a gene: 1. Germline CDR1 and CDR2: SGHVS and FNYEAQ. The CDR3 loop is CASSWDSYEQYF. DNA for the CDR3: TGTGCCAGCAGCTGGGACAGTTACGAGCAGTACTTC.

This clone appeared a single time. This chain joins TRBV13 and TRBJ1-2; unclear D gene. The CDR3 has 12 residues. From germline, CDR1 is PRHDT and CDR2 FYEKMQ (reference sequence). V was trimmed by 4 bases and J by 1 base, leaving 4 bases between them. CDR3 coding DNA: TGTGCCAGCAGCTATAGTAACTATGGCTACACCTTC. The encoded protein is CASSYSNYGYTF.

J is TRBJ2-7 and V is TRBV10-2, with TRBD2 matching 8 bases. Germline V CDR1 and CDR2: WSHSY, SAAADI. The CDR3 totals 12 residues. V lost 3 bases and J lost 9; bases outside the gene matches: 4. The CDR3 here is CASSDWREVQYF. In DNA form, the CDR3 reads TGCGCCAGCAGTGACTGGCGGGAGGTGCAGTACTTC.

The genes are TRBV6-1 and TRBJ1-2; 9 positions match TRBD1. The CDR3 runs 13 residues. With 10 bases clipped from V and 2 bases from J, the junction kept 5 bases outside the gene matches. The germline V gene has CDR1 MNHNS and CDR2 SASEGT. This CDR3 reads CATRTGVNYGYTF. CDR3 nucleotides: TGTGCCACTCGGACAGGGGTGAACTATGGCTACACCTTC.

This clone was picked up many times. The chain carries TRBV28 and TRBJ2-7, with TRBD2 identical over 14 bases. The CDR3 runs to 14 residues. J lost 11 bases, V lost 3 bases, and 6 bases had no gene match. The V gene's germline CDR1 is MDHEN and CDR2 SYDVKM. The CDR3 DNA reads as TGTGCCAGCAGTTTCGGGACTAGCGGGAGTAGGGAGTACTTC. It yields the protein CASSFGTSGSREYF.

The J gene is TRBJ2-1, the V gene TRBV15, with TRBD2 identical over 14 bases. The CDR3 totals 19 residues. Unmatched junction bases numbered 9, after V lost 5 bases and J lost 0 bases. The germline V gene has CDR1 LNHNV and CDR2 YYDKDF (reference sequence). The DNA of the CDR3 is TGTGCCACCAGCGGGGTAGTCGGACTAGCGGGGGGCTCCTACAATGAGCAGTTCTTC. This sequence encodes CATSGVVGLAGGSYNEQFF.

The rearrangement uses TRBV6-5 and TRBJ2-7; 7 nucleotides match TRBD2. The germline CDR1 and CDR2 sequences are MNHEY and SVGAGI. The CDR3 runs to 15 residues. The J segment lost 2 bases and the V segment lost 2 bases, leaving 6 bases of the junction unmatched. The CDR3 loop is CASSYEAGGTYEQYF. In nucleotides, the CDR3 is TGTGCCAGCAGTTACGAGGCCGGGGGGACCTACGAGCAGTACTTC.

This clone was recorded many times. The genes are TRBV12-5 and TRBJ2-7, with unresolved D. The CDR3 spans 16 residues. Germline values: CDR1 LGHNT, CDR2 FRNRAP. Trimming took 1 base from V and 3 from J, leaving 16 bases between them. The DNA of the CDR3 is TGTGCTAGTGGTTTGGGAATTGGCGGCAGGATCTACGAGCAGTACTTC. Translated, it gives CASGLGIGGRIYEQYF. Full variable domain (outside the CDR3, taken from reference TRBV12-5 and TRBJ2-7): DARVTQTPRHKVTEMGQEVTMRCQPILGHNTVFWYRQTMMQGLELLAYFRNRAPLDDSGMPKDRFSAEMPDATLATLKIQPSEPRDSAVYFCASGLGIGGRIYEQYFGPGTRLTVT.

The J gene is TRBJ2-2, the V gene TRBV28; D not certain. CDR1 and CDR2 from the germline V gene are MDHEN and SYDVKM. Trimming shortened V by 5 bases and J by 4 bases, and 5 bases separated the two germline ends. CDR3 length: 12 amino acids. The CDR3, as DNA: TGTGCCAGCAGTATTGGCACCGGGGAGCTGTTTTTT. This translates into CASSIGTGELFF.

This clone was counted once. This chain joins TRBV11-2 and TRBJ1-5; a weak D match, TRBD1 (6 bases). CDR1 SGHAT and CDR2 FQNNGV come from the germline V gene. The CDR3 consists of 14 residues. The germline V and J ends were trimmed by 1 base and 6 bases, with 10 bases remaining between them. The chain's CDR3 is CASSLGGGGQPQHF. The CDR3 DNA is TGTGCCAGCAGCTTAGGAGGGGGAGGTCAGCCCCAGCATTTT.

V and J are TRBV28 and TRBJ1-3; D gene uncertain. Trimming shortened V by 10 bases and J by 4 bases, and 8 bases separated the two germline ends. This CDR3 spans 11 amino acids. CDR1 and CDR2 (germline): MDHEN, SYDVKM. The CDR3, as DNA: TGTGCCACCCGGATGGGAAACACCATATATTTT. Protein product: CATRMGNTIYF.

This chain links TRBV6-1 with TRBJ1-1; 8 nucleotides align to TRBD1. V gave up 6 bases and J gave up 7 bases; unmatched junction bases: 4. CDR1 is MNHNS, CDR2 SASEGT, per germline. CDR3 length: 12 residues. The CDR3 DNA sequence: TGTGCCAGCAGGGTGACAGGGGATGAAGCTTTCTTT. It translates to CASRVTGDEAFF.

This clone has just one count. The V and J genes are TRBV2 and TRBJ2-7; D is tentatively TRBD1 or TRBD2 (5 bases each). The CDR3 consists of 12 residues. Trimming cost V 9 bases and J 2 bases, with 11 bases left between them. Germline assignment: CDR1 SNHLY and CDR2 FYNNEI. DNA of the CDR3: TGTGCCAGTTTGAGGGACCCCTACGAGCAGTACTTC. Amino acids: CASLRDPYEQYF.

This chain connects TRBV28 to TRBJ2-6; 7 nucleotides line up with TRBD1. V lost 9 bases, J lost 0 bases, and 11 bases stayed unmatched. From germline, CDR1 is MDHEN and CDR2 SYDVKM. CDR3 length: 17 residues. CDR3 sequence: CASGQETAFSGANVLTF. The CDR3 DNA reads TGTGCCAGTGGACAGGAAACAGCGTTCTCTGGGGCCAACGTCCTGACTTTC.

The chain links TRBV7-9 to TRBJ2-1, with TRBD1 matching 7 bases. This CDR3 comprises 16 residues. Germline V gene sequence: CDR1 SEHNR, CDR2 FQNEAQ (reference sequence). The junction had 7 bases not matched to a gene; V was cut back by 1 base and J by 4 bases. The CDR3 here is CASSLVAPDRYNEQFF. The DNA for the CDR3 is TGTGCCAGCAGCTTAGTAGCCCCGGACAGGTACAATGAGCAGTTCTTC.

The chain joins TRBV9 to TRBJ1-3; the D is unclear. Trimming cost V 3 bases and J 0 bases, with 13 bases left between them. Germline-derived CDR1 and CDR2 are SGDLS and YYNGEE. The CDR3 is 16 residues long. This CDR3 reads CASSGQRGYSGNTIYF. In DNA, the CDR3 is TGTGCCAGCAGCGGCCAGCGGGGTTACTCTGGAAACACCATATATTTT.

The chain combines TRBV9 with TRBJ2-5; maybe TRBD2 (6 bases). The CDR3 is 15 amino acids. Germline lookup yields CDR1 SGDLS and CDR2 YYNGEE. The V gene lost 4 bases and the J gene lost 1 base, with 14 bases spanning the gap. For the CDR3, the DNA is TGTGCCAGCAGCCCCAACCGGGACTTCCAAGAGACCCAGTACTTC. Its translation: CASSPNRDFQETQYF.

The CDR3 loop is CASSPQGSEQFF. The CDR3 DNA reads as TGCGCCAGCAGCCCCCAGGGGTCCGAGCAGTTCTTC. V is TRBV4-1 and J is TRBJ2-1; the D gene is possibly TRBD1 (6 bases). V gave up 4 bases and J gave up 10 bases, with 11 bases separating them. The CDR3 spans 12 residues. CDR1 is MGHRA and CDR2 is YSYEKL in the germline V gene.

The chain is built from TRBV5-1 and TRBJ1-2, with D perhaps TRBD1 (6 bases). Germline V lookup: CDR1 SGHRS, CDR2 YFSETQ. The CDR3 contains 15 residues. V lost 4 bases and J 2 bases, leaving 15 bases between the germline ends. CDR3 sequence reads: CASSPRGHWNYGYTF. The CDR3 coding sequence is TGCGCCAGCAGCCCCCGGGGACATTGGAACTATGGCTACACCTTC.

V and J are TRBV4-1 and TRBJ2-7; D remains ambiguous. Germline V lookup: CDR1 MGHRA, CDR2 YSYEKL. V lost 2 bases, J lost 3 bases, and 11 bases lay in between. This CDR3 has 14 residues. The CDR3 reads CASSQKIPNYEQYF. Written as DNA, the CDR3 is TGCGCCAGCAGCCAAAAGATCCCCAACTACGAGCAGTACTTC.

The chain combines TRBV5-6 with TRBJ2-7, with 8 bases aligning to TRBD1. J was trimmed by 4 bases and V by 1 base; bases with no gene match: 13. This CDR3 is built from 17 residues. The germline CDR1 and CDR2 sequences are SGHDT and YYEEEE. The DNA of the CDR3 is TGTGCCAGCAGCTTGTTGGTCCTTTGGGACAGGAAGTACGAGCAGTACTTC. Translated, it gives CASSLLVLWDRKYEQYF.

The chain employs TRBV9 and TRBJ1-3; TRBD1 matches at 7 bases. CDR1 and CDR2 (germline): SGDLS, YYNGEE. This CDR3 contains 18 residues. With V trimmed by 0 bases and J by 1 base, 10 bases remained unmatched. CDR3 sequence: CASSVGSGGLSSGNTIYF. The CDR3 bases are TGTGCCAGCAGCGTAGGGTCAGGGGGACTCAGTTCTGGAAACACCATATATTTT.